The clone carrying this T cell receptor (beta chain) has a single count. Its target is unknown. These data belong to a study of CD4+ T cells in melanoma. Study-wide points: Diverse differentiation states were reported for melanoma neoantigen-specific CD4+ T cells. CD8+ T cell, macrophage and B cell function reportedly correlated with neoantigen-specific CD4+ T cells.

The CDR3 consists of 16 residues. Germline CDR1 reads LGHNA; CDR2 reads YNFKEQ. With 4 bases clipped from V and 1 base from J, the junction kept 2 bases outside the gene matches. The protocol was immunoSEQ multiplex PCR, while the TCRdb copy is restricted to in-frame clones and leaves out a portion. The data show around 100,000 clones, 80% to 95% seen once. The TCR sequence derives from a human donor with melanoma. Sequenced material: peripheral blood. V usage is TRBV4-2 and J usage is TRBJ2-6, with TRBD1 matching 9 bases. The CDR3 sequence is CASSRGQGSGANVLTF. The CDR3 nucleotides read TGTGCCAGCAGCCGAGGACAGGGGTCTGGGGCCAACGTCCTGACTTTC.